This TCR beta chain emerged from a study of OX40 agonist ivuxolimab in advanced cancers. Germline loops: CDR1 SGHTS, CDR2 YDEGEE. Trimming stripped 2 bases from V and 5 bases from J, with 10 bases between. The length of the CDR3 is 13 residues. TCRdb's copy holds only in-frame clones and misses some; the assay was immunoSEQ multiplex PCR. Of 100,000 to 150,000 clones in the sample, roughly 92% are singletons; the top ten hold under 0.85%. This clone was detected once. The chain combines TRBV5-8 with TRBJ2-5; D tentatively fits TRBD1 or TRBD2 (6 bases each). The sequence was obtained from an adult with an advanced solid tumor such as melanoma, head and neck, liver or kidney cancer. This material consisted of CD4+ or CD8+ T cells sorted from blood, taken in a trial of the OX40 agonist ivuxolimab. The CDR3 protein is CASSFTGRETQYF. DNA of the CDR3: TGTGCCAGCAGCTTCACAGGGAGGGAGACCCAGTACTTC.